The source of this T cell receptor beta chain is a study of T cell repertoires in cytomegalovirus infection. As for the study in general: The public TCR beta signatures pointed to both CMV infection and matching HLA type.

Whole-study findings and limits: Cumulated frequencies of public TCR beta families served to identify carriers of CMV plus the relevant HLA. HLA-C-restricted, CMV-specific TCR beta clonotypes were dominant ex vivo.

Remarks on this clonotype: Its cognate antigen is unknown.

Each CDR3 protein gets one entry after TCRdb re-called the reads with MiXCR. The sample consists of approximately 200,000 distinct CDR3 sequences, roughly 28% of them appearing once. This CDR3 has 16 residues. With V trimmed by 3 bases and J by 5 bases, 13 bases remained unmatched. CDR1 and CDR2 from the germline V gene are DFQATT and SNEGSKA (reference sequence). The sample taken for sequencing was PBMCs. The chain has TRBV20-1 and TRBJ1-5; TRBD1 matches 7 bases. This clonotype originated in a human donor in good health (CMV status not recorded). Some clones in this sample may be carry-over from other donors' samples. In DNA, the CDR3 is TGCAGTGCTAGTGGGGGGACAGCAAAGCGTCATCAGCCCCAGCATTTT. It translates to CSASGGTAKRHQPQHF.